What follows are 16 T cell receptor beta chains derived from one specimen sequenced in a study of T cell changes during pregnancy in multiple sclerosis. The repertoire was sequenced with immunoSEQ multiplex PCR; TCRdb's copy has only in-frame clones and lacks some. The sample includes roughly 69,000 clones, more than 75% seen only once; the top ten take roughly 1.3%. Source: peripheral blood, taken in the third trimester of pregnancy. Receptors originate from a female donor with multiple sclerosis, enrolled in a pregnancy study.

The chain is built from TRBV19 and TRBJ2-5, with TRBD2 matching 12 bases. The CDR3 consists of 17 residues. Germline V lookup: CDR1 LNHDA, CDR2 SQIVND (reference sequence). Germline trimming cut 1 base from V and 7 bases from J; bases unmatched to any gene: 10. The CDR3 is CASSIGPSGGAFGTQYF. The CDR3, as DNA: TGTGCCAGTAGTATAGGACCTAGCGGGGGGGCGTTCGGGACCCAGTACTTC.

CDR3 in amino acids: CASSEWPDTQYF. The CDR3 DNA sequence: TGTGCCAGCAGTGAATGGCCAGATACGCAGTATTTT. The V gene is TRBV2, the J gene TRBJ2-3; D ambiguous. This CDR3 contains 12 residues. V was trimmed by 2 bases and J by 4 bases, leaving 4 bases between them. Per germline, CDR1 SNHLY and CDR2 FYNNEI.

The CDR3 coding sequence is TGTGCCAGCAGTTTGACTCTAGCGGCTTCGTCCTACGAGCAGTACTTC. As protein: CASSLTLAASSYEQYF. This rearrangement joins TRBV27 to TRBJ2-7; 7 nucleotides line up with TRBD2. The length of the CDR3 is 16 residues. Germline-derived CDR1 and CDR2 are MNHEY and SMNVEV (reference sequence). V shed 3 bases and J 1 base; nucleotides not matched to a gene: 9.

The chain employs TRBV7-2 and TRBJ1-2, with D perhaps TRBD1 (5 bases). This CDR3 has 14 residues. Between the trimmed V and J ends, which lost 1 base and 9 bases, there was a span of 15 bases. Germline V gene lookup returns CDR1 SGHTA and CDR2 FQGNSA. CDR3 in amino acids: CASSLGRQGYRYTF. DNA of the CDR3: TGTGCCAGCAGCTTAGGTCGGCAGGGTTACCGCTACACCTTC.

The chain combines TRBV7-3 with TRBJ2-2; TRBD2 might be the D (6 bases). Germline V gene data show CDR1 as SGHTA and CDR2 as FQGTGA. The CDR3 covers 16 residues. Trimming took off 5 bases at V and 4 bases at J, with 17 bases between the two ends. The CDR3 DNA reads as TGTGCCAGCAGCCCCTCCCGGGCTAGCGCCACCGGGGAGCTGTTTTTT. The encoded protein is CASSPSRASATGELFF.

V usage is TRBV5-1 and J usage is TRBJ2-2, with D tentatively TRBD1 (6 bases). The CDR3 consists of 13 residues. CDR1 and CDR2 from the germline V gene are SGHRS and YFSETQ. The V end was cut by 2 bases, the J end by 7 bases, with 9 bases between. The CDR3, as DNA: TGCGCCAGCAGCTTCCAGGGGCGCGGGGAGCTGTTTTTT. Translated: CASSFQGRGELFF.

The rearrangement uses TRBV4-3 and TRBJ2-1, with TRBD2 matching over 11 bases. The CDR3 totals 19 residues. The V and J ends lost 4 bases and 4 bases, in that order; junction bases with no gene match: 15. The germline CDR1 and CDR2 sequences are LGHNA and YSLEER. In DNA form, the CDR3 reads TGCGCCAGCAGCCGAGTACTAGCGGGGGACCCAAGGGCGTACAATGAGCAGTTCTTC. Protein: CASSRVLAGDPRAYNEQFF.

The V gene is TRBV5-1, the J gene TRBJ2-2, with D possibly matching TRBD1 (5 bases). CDR3 length equals 14 residues. Germline assignment: CDR1 SGHRS and CDR2 YFSETQ. V lost 3 bases and J lost 2, with 8 bases in between. The CDR3 region has the DNA TGCGCCAGCAGCTCCGACAGCAACACCGGGGAGCTGTTTTTT. It is translated as CASSSDSNTGELFF.

The gene calls are TRBV28 and TRBJ2-3; possibly TRBD2 for D (6 bases). Germline V CDR1 and CDR2: MDHEN, SYDVKM. This CDR3 comprises 17 residues. V was pared by 3 bases and J by 7 bases, with 23 bases between. CDR3 loop: CASSLPFGSGGWNTQYF. The CDR3 nucleotides are TGTGCCAGCAGTTTGCCCTTTGGTAGCGGAGGTTGGAATACGCAGTATTTT.

The V call is TRBV5-8, the J call TRBJ2-7; tentative D call: TRBD2 (5 bases). The CDR3 is 13 amino acids. CDR1 is SGHTS, CDR2 YDEGEE, per germline. V lost 4 bases and J 2 bases, leaving 10 bases between the germline ends. This chain's CDR3 is CASSRGFAYEQYF. The CDR3 bases are TGTGCCAGCAGCCGGGGTTTTGCCTACGAGCAGTACTTC.

V gene TRBV27 combines with J gene TRBJ1-5, with a tentative D call TRBD1 (5 bases). From germline, CDR1 is MNHEY and CDR2 SMNVEV (reference sequence). The ends were cut back, 3 bases at V and 2 bases at J, with 8 bases in the middle. This CDR3 region has 14 residues. The CDR3, as DNA: TGTGCCAGCAGTTTGCAGGGCGGCAATCAGCCCCAGCATTTT. This gives the protein CASSLQGGNQPQHF.

The rearrangement uses TRBV19 and TRBJ2-1; no firm D call. The CDR3 has 15 amino acids. Germline lookup yields CDR1 LNHDA and CDR2 SQIVND (reference sequence). With 5 bases removed from V and 0 bases from J, the gap between germline ends came to 11 bases. The CDR3 DNA reads TGTGCCAGTAGTTTTCGGGTAGCCTCCTACAATGAGCAGTTCTTC. Translated, it gives CASSFRVASYNEQFF.

This clone was counted only a few times. The chain combines TRBV9 with TRBJ2-7; D is perhaps TRBD2 (6 bases). CDR1 and CDR2 from the germline V gene are SGDLS and YYNGEE. The CDR3 consists of 14 residues. The germline V and J ends were trimmed by 4 bases and 5 bases, with 16 bases remaining between them. The CDR3 DNA sequence: TGTGCCAGCAGCTTATGGGACTCCTTAGACGAGCAGTACTTC. Amino acids: CASSLWDSLDEQYF.

The genes are TRBV11-2 and TRBJ2-7; the match to TRBD1 covers 11 bases. J was trimmed by 9 bases and V by 5 bases; bases with no gene match: 21. This CDR3 contains 18 residues. Germline V gene lookup returns CDR1 SGHAT and CDR2 FQNNGV. The CDR3: CASSRYGGFGQGAKGQYF. Written as DNA, the CDR3 is TGTGCCAGCAGCCGGTACGGGGGTTTTGGACAGGGGGCGAAGGGGCAGTACTTC.

This chain links TRBV27 with TRBJ2-7; D gene uncertain. The ends were cut back, 0 bases at V and 0 bases at J, with 6 bases in the middle. The CDR3 length is 14 residues. Germline CDR1 reads MNHEY; CDR2 reads SMNVEV (reference sequence). The CDR3 DNA reads TGTGCCAGCAGTTTATCTCCAGTCTCCTACGAGCAGTACTTC. Translated, it gives CASSLSPVSYEQYF.

This clone occurred a few times. The chain has TRBV5-4 and TRBJ1-4; D ambiguous. The CDR3 consists of 16 residues. Trimming shortened V by 5 bases and J by 0 bases, and 14 bases separated the two germline ends. Germline V gene data show CDR1 as SGHNT and CDR2 as YYREEE (reference sequence). CDR3 nucleotides: TGTGCCAGCAGGAATGGTGGCGCGGCAACTAATGAAAAACTGTTTTTT. It specifies CASRNGGAATNEKLFF.